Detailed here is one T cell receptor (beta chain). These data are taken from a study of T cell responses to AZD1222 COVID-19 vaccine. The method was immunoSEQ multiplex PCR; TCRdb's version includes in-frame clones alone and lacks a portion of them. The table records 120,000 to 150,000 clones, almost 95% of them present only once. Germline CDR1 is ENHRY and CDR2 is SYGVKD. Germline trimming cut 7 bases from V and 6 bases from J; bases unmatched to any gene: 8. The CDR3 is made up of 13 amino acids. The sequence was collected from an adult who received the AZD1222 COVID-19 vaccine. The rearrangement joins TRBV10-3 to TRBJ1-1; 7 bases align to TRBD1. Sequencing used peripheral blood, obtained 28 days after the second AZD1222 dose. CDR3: CAITDRHGAEAFF. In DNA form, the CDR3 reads TGTGCCATCACGGACAGGCACGGCGCTGAAGCTTTCTTT.